This T cell receptor (beta chain) was obtained from a study of blood T cell repertoires in COVID-19. The wider study: Italy, Spain and the United States were the sources of the convalescent and acute COVID-19 samples. PBMCs, B-cell-depleted T cells, or T cells provided the cDNA or gDNA that made up the material.

This CDR3 is 19 amino acids long. V dropped 4 bases and J dropped 5 bases, with 32 bases sitting between them. Germline CDR1 and CDR2: GTSNPN and SVGIG (reference sequence). Per the original methods: Reference gene primer amplification in the assay estimated nucleated cell counts. TCRdb's copy holds only in-frame clones and misses some; the assay was immunoSEQ multiplex PCR. The V and J calls and the clone size are those of that table, but D and trimming were determined from the DNA. The repertoire includes 110,000 to 150,000 clones, around 72% of them detected once, and more than 1.5% sits in the top ten.

V is TRBV30 and J is TRBJ2-5, with D possibly matching TRBD2 (6 bases). This TCR was recovered from a woman aged 55-70 years with acute or convalescent COVID-19. Sequenced input: peripheral blood. CDR3 residues: CAWTEIGGTSRMGVETQYF. The DNA for the CDR3 is TGTGCCTGGACCGAGATCGGTGGCACTAGCCGGATGGGGGTGGAGACCCAGTACTTC.